The 2 T cell receptor beta chains reported below all come from one sample, sequenced in a study of T-cell memory formation after mild COVID-19 (TCRdb year 2021). Receptor libraries were prepared by 5' RACE. Sequenced on an Illumina NovaSeq 6000. TCRdb reworked the public reads: Q25 trimming with fastp, MiXCR clone assembly, productive beta chains retained. Merged by CDR3 protein, the rows form single entries marked with the most common genes and DNA. Within this sample are 300,000 to 350,000 distinct CDR3 sequences, with approximately 14% of them counted one time only. The ten biggest clones cover around 20% of the sample. The sample taken for sequencing was PBMCs or a T cell subset sorted from them (not recorded which). Source of these receptors: a man younger than 35 who had mild COVID-19 (a few samples of this study predate the infection). The sample titles of this study are shuffled in the database, so cell type and time point are left out; the donor was told from shared clones.

CDR3 protein: CASSQEVADSGNTIYF. The CDR3 DNA is TGTGCCAGCAGCCAAGAAGTAGCAGACTCTGGAAACACCATATATTTT. J is TRBJ1-3 and V is TRBV4-2; D uncertain. The CDR3 has 16 residues. In germline, CDR1 is LGHNA, CDR2 YNFKEQ. V dropped 0 bases and J dropped 0 bases, with 9 bases sitting between them.

This clonotype was found a few times. V gene TRBV7-9 combines with J gene TRBJ1-5; 7 bases map to TRBD1. V lost 5 bases to trimming and J lost 6 bases; unmatched junction nucleotides: 10. This CDR3 is built from 15 residues. From germline, CDR1 is SEHNR and CDR2 FQNEAQ (reference sequence). The CDR3 loop is CASSAGTVVGQPQHF. The CDR3 region has the DNA TGTGCCAGCAGCGCCGGGACAGTGGTAGGTCAGCCCCAGCATTTT.